Listed below are T cell receptor beta chains from one sample, sequenced in a study of OX40 agonist ivuxolimab in advanced cancers. The protocol was immunoSEQ multiplex PCR, while the TCRdb copy is restricted to in-frame clones and leaves out a portion. The sample shows 68,000 or so clones, 80% to 85% of them seen only once. The sample consisted of CD4+ or CD8+ T cells sorted from blood, taken in a trial of the OX40 agonist ivuxolimab. These TCRs come from an adult with an advanced solid tumor such as melanoma, head and neck, liver or kidney cancer. The CDR3 runs from the conserved cysteine through the conserved F or W.

J gene,V gene,CDR3 protein
TRBJ1-1,TRBV5-5,CASSSRDRDTEAFF
TRBJ1-1,TRBV7-2,CASTAGQGNTEAFF
TRBJ2-4,TRBV21-1,CASSTYSAVGAKNIQYF
TRBJ2-5,TRBV9,CASSVRGGRETQYF
TRBJ2-3,TRBV2,CASRGGDTQYF
TRBJ1-2,TRBV4-1,CASSQDWPQVYGYTF
TRBJ1-6,TRBV19,CASSILSETGGRSPLHF
TRBJ1-3,TRBV7-9,CASSNGGDNTIYF
TRBJ1-1,TRBV7-9,CASSFIQNTEAFF
TRBJ1-2,TRBV10-2,CASWDPGRAHLLYGYTF
TRBJ2-7,TRBV29-1,CSVRTSGDEQYF
TRBJ2-3,TRBV4-3,CASSQEIGQTDTQYF
TRBJ2-5,TRBV2,CASSGTGETQYF
TRBJ1-6,TRBV2,CASKSPGTGVSPLHF
TRBJ1-3,TRBV4-2,CASSQDLDTGGDGNTIYF
TRBJ1-2,TRBV2,CASSGTGGNYGYTF
TRBJ1-1,TRBV2,CASSYDGAKTTEAFF
TRBJ1-3,TRBV19,CASADSVGNTIYF
TRBJ1-2,TRBV19,CASTRDRGRNYGYTF
TRBJ2-5,TRBV7-3,CASSENRGETQYF
TRBJ2-3,TRBV5-4,CASSLGLEVAGGWDTQYF
TRBJ1-6,TRBV28,CASSFPRQLHNSPLHF
TRBJ1-1,TRBV6-5,CASRRTGVGTEAFF